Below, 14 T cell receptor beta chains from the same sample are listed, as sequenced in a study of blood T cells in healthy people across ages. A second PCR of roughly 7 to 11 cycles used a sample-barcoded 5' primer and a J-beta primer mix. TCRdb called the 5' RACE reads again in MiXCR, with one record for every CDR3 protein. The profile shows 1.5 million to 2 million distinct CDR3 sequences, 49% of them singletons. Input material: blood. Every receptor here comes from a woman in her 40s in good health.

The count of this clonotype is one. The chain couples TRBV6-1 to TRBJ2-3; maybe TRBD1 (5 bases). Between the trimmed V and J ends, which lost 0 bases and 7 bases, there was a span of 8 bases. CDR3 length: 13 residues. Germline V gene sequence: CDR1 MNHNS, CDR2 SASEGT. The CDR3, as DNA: TGTGCCAGCAGTGAAGCGCGACAGCATACGCAGTATTTT. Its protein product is CASSEARQHTQYF.

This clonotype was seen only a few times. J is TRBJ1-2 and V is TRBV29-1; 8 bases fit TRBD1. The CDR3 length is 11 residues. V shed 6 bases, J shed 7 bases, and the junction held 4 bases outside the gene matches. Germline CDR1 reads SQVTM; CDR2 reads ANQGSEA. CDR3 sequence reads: CSVRTGLGYTF. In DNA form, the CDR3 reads TGCAGCGTGCGGACAGGGCTTGGCTACACCTTC.

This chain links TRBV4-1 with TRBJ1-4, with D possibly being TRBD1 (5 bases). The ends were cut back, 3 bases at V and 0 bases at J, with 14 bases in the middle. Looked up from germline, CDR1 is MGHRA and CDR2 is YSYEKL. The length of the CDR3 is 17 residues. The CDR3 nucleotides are TGCGCCAGCAGCCAGCCGCTTGGGGACGCAACTAATGAAAAACTGTTTTTT. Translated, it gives CASSQPLGDATNEKLFF.

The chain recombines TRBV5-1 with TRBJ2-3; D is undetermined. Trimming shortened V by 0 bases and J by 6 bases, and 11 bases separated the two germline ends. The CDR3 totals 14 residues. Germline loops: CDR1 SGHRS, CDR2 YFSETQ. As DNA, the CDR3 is TGCGCCAGCAGCTTGGTCCCGGCAGCTGATACGCAGTATTTT. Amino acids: CASSLVPAADTQYF.

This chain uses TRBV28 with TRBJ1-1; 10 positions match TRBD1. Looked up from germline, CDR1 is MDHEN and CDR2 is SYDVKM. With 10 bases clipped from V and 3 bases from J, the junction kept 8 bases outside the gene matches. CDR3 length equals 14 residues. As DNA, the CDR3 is TGTGCCATCTTGACAGGGGGCTACGACACTGAAGCTTTCTTT. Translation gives CAILTGGYDTEAFF.

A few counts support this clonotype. Here the CDR3 reads CASRTGDINTEAFF. The CDR3, as DNA: TGCGCCAGCCGAACTGGGGACATCAACACTGAAGCTTTCTTT. V is TRBV5-1 and J is TRBJ1-1; maybe TRBD1 (6 bases). Germline values: CDR1 SGHRS, CDR2 YFSETQ. This CDR3 is 14 amino acids long. Trimming took off 7 bases at V and 2 bases at J, with 15 bases between the two ends. Together with reference TRBV5-1 and TRBJ1-1, the CDR3 gives the full variable domain: KAGVTQTPRYLIKTRGQQVTLSCSPISGHRSVSWYQQTPGQGLQFLFEYFSETQRNKGNFPGRFSGRQFSNSRSEMNVSTLELGDSALYLCASRTGDINTEAFFGQGTRLTVV.

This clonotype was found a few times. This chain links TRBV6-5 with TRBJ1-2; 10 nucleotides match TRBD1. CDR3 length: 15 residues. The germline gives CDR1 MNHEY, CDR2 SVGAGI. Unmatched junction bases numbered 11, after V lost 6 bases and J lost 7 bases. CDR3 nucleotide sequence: TGTGCCAGCAGAGAGACCGGGACAGGGGTTATTGGCTACACCTTC. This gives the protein CASRETGTGVIGYTF.

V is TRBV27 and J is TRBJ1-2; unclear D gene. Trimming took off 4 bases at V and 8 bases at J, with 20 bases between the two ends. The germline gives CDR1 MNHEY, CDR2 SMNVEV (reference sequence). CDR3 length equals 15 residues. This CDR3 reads CASSSPNTAGRGYTF. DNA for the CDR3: TGTGCCAGCAGTTCACCGAACACCGCCGGACGCGGCTACACCTTC.

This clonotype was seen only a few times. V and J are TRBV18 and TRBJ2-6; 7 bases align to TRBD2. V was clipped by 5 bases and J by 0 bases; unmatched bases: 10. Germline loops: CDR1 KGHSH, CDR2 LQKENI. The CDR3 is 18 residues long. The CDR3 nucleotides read TGTGCCAGCTCAACCGGGACTATCGAATTCTCTGGGGCCAACGTCCTGACTTTC. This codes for CASSTGTIEFSGANVLTF.

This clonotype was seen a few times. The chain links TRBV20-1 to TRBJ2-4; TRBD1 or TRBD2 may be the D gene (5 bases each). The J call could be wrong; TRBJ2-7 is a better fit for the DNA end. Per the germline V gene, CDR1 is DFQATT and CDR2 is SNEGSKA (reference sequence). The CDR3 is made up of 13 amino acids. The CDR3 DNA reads TGCAGTGCTAGGGGTGAGGGGCCCTACGAGCAGTACTTC. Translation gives CSARGEGPYEQYF.

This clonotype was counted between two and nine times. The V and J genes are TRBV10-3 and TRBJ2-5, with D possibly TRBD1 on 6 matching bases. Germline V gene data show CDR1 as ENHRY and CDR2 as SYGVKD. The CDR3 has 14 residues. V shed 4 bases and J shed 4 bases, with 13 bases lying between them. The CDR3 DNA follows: TGTGCCATCAGTGGCTCAGGGGATCCAGAGACCCAGTACTTC. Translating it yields CAISGSGDPETQYF.

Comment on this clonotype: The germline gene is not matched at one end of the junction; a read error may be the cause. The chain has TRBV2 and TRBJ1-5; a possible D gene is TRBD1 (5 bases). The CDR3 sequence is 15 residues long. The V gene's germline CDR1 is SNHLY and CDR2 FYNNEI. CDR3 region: CASSEGTDSNQPQHF. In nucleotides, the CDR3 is TGTGCCAGCAGCGAAGGGACGGATAGCAATCAGCCCCAGCATTTT.

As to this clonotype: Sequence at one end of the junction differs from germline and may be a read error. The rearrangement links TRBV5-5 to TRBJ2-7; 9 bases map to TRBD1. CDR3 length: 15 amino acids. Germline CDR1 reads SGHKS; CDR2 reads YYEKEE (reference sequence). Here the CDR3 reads CTSSLTGGKNYEQYF. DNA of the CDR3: TGTACCAGCAGCTTGACAGGGGGTAAAAACTACGAGCAGTACTTC.

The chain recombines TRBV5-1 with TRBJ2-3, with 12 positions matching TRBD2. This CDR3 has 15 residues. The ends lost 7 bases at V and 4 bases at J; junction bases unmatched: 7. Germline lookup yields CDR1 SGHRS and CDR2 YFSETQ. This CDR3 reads CASRWTSGASDTQYF. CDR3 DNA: TGCGCCAGCCGATGGACTAGCGGGGCCTCAGATACGCAGTATTTT.